These 23 T cell receptor beta chains originate from one sample sequenced in a study of T cells in Graves' hyperthyroidism and ophthalmopathy. TCR beta CDR3 region amplification was performed from RNA transcripts. Carried out on the TCR CDR3, a first-round RT-PCR used the HTBI primer set. Using its own MiXCR run on the multiplex PCR reads, TCRdb lists one record per CDR3 protein. The repertoire holds about 300,000 distinct CDR3 sequences, with 16% as singletons. Sequencing was carried out using blood. These receptors were taken from a young man with Graves' hyperthyroidism.

This clonotype was detected ten times or more. The chain links TRBV7-2 to TRBJ1-1; possible D gene TRBD1, 5 bases. The CDR3 is made up of 9 amino acids. Germline assignment: CDR1 SGHTA and CDR2 FQGNSA. CDR3 in DNA: TGTATTCTTGCGGGGGATGCTTTCTTT. Translation gives CILAGDAFF.

In this sample, this clonotype turned up a few times. The chain joins TRBV20-1 to TRBJ2-4, with unresolved D. The germline V and J ends were trimmed by 6 bases and 7 bases, with 16 bases remaining between them. CDR1 is DFQATT, CDR2 SNEGSKA, per germline (reference sequence). The CDR3 contains 13 residues. The CDR3 loop reads CSALGEIGNIQYF. The CDR3, as DNA: TGCAGTGCCCTTGGGGAAATAGGGAACATTCAGTACTTC.

This clonotype was counted many times. The CDR3 DNA reads TGTGCCAGCAGCCAACCCACTAGCGGGAGTAATGAGCAGTTCTTC. The encoded protein is CASSQPTSGSNEQFF. The J gene is TRBJ2-1, the V gene TRBV3-1; 11 bases agree with TRBD2. Germline trimming cut 2 bases from V and 7 bases from J; bases unmatched to any gene: 4. This CDR3 has 15 residues. Germline loops: CDR1 LGHDT, CDR2 YNNKEL (reference sequence).

The V gene is TRBV19, the J gene TRBJ1-1, with a tentative D call TRBD1 (5 bases). Germline V gene sequence: CDR1 LNHDA, CDR2 SQIVND (reference sequence). CDR3 size: 15 residues. Trimming removed 0 bases from V and 0 bases from J, with 8 bases in between. The CDR3: CASSIDGGMNTEAFF. The DNA for the CDR3 is TGTGCCAGTAGTATAGACGGGGGAATGAACACTGAAGCTTTCTTT.

The chain uses TRBV5-6 and TRBJ2-3; the D gene is possibly TRBD2 (6 bases). CDR3 length: 14 amino acids. The V gene lost 4 bases and the J gene lost 2 bases, with 11 bases spanning the gap. Germline values: CDR1 SGHDT, CDR2 YYEEEE. This chain's CDR3 is CASSGGLTTDTQYF. The CDR3 DNA reads as TGTGCCAGCAGCGGGGGACTCACCACAGATACGCAGTATTTT.

The CDR3 spells CASSIDGGRYNEQFF. In DNA, the CDR3 is TGTGCCAGTAGTATAGATGGGGGCAGGTATAATGAGCAGTTCTTC. This sequence joins TRBV19 and TRBJ2-1, with D possibly being TRBD1 (6 bases). This CDR3 is 15 amino acids long. Germline V lookup: CDR1 LNHDA, CDR2 SQIVND (reference sequence). Trimming removed 0 bases from V and 7 bases from J, with 13 bases in between.

This clonotype was seen many times. The chain joins TRBV6-1 to TRBJ2-3; D is tentatively TRBD1 or TRBD2 (5 bases each). Germline V gene data show CDR1 as MNHNS and CDR2 as SASEGT. V lost 7 bases and J lost 0, with 14 bases in between. The CDR3 runs to 15 residues. The CDR3 here is CASILPGASTDTQYF. The CDR3 nucleotides are TGTGCCAGCATTCTACCCGGGGCTAGCACAGATACGCAGTATTTT.

There are many counts of this clonotype. The V call is TRBV7-3, the J call TRBJ2-3, with a weak D call TRBD1 (6 bases). The germline gives CDR1 SGHTA, CDR2 FQGTGA. CDR3 length equals 14 residues. V shed 4 bases and J shed 5 bases, with 13 bases lying between them. CDR3 loop: CASSSKGELDTQYF. For the CDR3, the DNA is TGTGCCAGCAGCTCGAAGGGGGAGTTAGATACGCAGTATTTT.

Ten or more counts support this clonotype. The rearrangement joins TRBV20-1 to TRBJ1-1; D is unclear. CDR1 and CDR2 from the germline V gene are DFQATT and SNEGSKA (reference sequence). The CDR3 runs to 12 residues. Trimming removed 3 bases at V and 2 bases at J, with 7 bases between. CDR3 in DNA: TGCAGTGCTAGTACAGATAACACTGAAGCTTTCTTT. Amino acid sequence: CSASTDNTEAFF.

The CDR3 reads CASSLGIAGGLWGTDTQYF. The CDR3 nucleotides are TGTGCCAGCAGCTTAGGAATAGCGGGAGGTCTTTGGGGCACAGATACGCAGTATTTT. This rearrangement joins TRBV7-2 to TRBJ2-3; 10 nucleotides line up with TRBD2. V gave up 1 base and J gave up 1 base; unmatched junction bases: 11. This CDR3 is built from 19 residues. Germline V gives CDR1 SGHTA, CDR2 FQGNSA.

This clonotype was recorded a few times. The chain employs TRBV5-5 and TRBJ2-2, with 7 nucleotides matching TRBD1. CDR3 size: 16 residues. Per the germline V gene, CDR1 is SGHKS and CDR2 is YYEKEE (reference sequence). The V and J ends lost 4 bases and 4 bases, in that order; junction bases with no gene match: 10. The DNA for the CDR3 is TGTGCCAGCAGCCGTTTGAGGGGGCGAGGCACCGGGGAGCTGTTTTTT. It is translated as CASSRLRGRGTGELFF.

The chain carries TRBV6-1 and TRBJ1-5; TRBD1 agrees at 7 bases. CDR3 length equals 15 residues. The germline V gene encodes CDR1 MNHNS and CDR2 SASEGT. The V and J ends lost 6 bases and 0 bases, in that order; junction bases with no gene match: 5. The CDR3 here is CASRTTGLSNQPQHF. Here the CDR3 DNA reads TGTGCCAGCAGAACGACAGGGCTTAGCAATCAGCCCCAGCATTTT.

This clonotype showed up just a few times. V usage is TRBV10-3 and J usage is TRBJ2-1, with D perhaps assigned TRBD1 or TRBD2 (5 bases each). CDR1 ENHRY and CDR2 SYGVKD come from the germline V gene. The V end was cut by 2 bases, the J end by 5 bases, with 10 bases between. This CDR3 spans 14 amino acids. CDR3 nucleotides: TGTGCCATCAGTGAGGAGAGGGGAAACAATGAGCAGTTCTTC. Amino acid sequence: CAISEERGNNEQFF.

This chain joins TRBV9 and TRBJ2-2; no clear D gene. The V end lost 0 bases, the J end lost 7 bases, and 4 bases lay between the germline ends. CDR3 length: 12 residues. Germline V lookup: CDR1 SGDLS, CDR2 YYNGEE. The CDR3 nucleotides read TGTGCCAGCAGCGTAGCCAGCGGGGAGCTGTTTTTT. Residues: CASSVASGELFF.

This clonotype appeared many times. The V call is TRBV12-5, the J call TRBJ2-7; 14 positions match TRBD2. The germline V gene has CDR1 LGHNT and CDR2 FRNRAP. J lost 6 bases, V lost 2 bases, and 9 bases had no gene match. The CDR3 spans 17 residues. CDR3 protein: CASGLPRTSGRSGEQYF. The CDR3 region has the DNA TGTGCTAGTGGTTTGCCACGGACTAGCGGGAGGTCGGGCGAGCAGTACTTC.

The sample holds a few counts of this clonotype. This chain's CDR3 is CASRSAAGDSNQPQHF. In DNA form, the CDR3 reads TGTGCCAGTAGAAGTGCCGCAGGGGATAGCAATCAGCCCCAGCATTTT. The rearrangement uses TRBV19 and TRBJ1-5, with D possibly TRBD1 on 6 matching bases. Trimming pared 6 bases from V and 0 bases from J, leaving 15 bases between. Germline loops: CDR1 LNHDA, CDR2 SQIVND (reference sequence). CDR3 length equals 16 residues. Using reference TRBV19 and TRBJ1-5 for the parts outside the CDR3, the full variable domain is DGGITQSPKYLFRKEGQNVTLSCEQNLNHDAMYWYRQDPGQGLRLIYYSQIVNDFQKGDIAEGYSVSREKKESFPLTVTSAQKNPTAFYLCASRSAAGDSNQPQHFGDGTRLSIL.

About this clonotype: This may come from a read error, since a much larger clone is one base off. The chain combines TRBV3-1 with TRBJ1-6, with no clear D. Germline values: CDR1 LGHDT, CDR2 YNNKEL (reference sequence). CDR3 size: 13 residues. Here the CDR3 reads CASNQDFYSPLHF. DNA for the CDR3: TGTGCCAGCAACCAAGATTTTTATTCACCCCTCCACTTT.

This clonotype occurred many times. The chain recombines TRBV20-1 with TRBJ2-7; TRBD2 agrees at 11 bases. V shed 4 bases, J shed 4 bases, and the junction held 9 bases outside the gene matches. The CDR3 is 15 amino acids. From germline, CDR1 is DFQATT and CDR2 SNEGSKA (reference sequence). For the CDR3, the DNA is TGCAGTGCTACCGGACTAGCGGGCAAGATTTACGAGCAGTACTTC. It yields the protein CSATGLAGKIYEQYF.

This clonotype was observed at least ten times. A read error may account for a junction end that differs from germline. The chain couples TRBV24-1 to TRBJ1-1; D is ambiguous. CDR3 length: 12 residues. Germline CDR1 reads KGHDR; CDR2 reads SFDVKD. CDR3 in DNA: TGTGCCACCTTCGGCCCCGCTTCTGAGGCTTTCTTT. This codes for CATFGPASEAFF.

This chain joins TRBV5-1 and TRBJ2-1; 7 nucleotides align to TRBD2. Trimming cost V 2 bases and J 0 bases; bases outside gene matches: 14. CDR1 and CDR2 (germline): SGHRS, YFSETQ. CDR3 length: 19 amino acids. The CDR3 sequence is CASSLRLATQIVSYNEQFF. Written as DNA, the CDR3 is TGCGCCAGCAGCTTAAGACTAGCAACTCAAATTGTCTCCTACAATGAGCAGTTCTTC.

At least ten counts were recorded for this clonotype. The chain carries TRBV30 and TRBJ2-3; tentative D call: TRBD2 (6 bases). Deletions cut 2 bases from V and 5 bases from J, with 14 bases between. Germline CDR1 and CDR2: GTSNPN and SVGIG (reference sequence). The CDR3 contains 14 residues. CDR3 residues: CAWSSLSRGDTQYF. As DNA, the CDR3 is TGTGCCTGGAGTTCGCTCTCGCGGGGAGATACGCAGTATTTT.

This clonotype was counted only a few times. The V and J genes are TRBV24-1 and TRBJ1-5, with D possibly TRBD1 on 5 matching bases. Trimming left V 7 bases short and J 5 bases short, with 8 bases between. CDR1 is KGHDR and CDR2 is SFDVKD in the germline V gene. The CDR3 sequence is 12 residues long. CDR3 sequence reads: CATRSGDQPQHF. DNA of the CDR3: TGTGCCACCAGGTCGGGGGATCAGCCCCAGCATTTT.

This clonotype was detected ten times or more. The V call is TRBV12-3 or TRBV12-4, the J call TRBJ1-5; TRBD1 matches 8 bases. V was pared by 3 bases and J by 9 bases, with 7 bases of the junction left unmatched. This CDR3 has 14 residues. CDR3 DNA: TGTGCCAGCAGTTTCGGGGACAGGCAGGGGCCCCAGCATTTT. This sequence encodes CASSFGDRQGPQHF.